The 16 T cell receptor beta chains given below trace back to one sample, sequenced in a study of tumor and adjacent non-tumor tissue in lung cancer. The template was RNA from unsorted bulk tissue. TCRbeta libraries were built with three rounds of nested PCR, modified from ARM-PCR. TCRdb re-called the multiplex PCR reads through MiXCR, storing one row per CDR3 protein. The repertoire includes about 110,000 distinct CDR3 sequences, roughly 75% of them detected once, and 37% sits in the top ten. Sequencing was performed on lung tumor tissue. Every receptor here comes from a woman aged 60-75 years with non-small cell lung cancer.

About this clonotype: The conserved closing phenylalanine or tryptophan is absent in this CDR3, likely reflecting a read error. V gene TRBV5-1 combines with J gene TRBJ2-1, with 9 bases that match TRBD2. This CDR3 spans 16 amino acids. Per the germline V gene, CDR1 is SGHRS and CDR2 is YFSETQ. The DNA for the CDR3 is TGCCCCAGCAGCTTGGCCCTAGCGGGACCCGACAATGAGCAGTTCTTA. Amino acid sequence: CPSSLALAGPDNEQFL.

The sample holds one count of this clonotype. An end of the junction differs from the germline gene, which may be a read error. V and J are TRBV29-1 and TRBJ2-3; D is undetermined. Germline loops: CDR1 SQVTM, CDR2 ANQGSEA. This CDR3 is 16 amino acids long. CDR3 residues: CSVRRQIQTTTNTQYF. The CDR3 DNA reads as TGCAGCGTTCGCCGACAAATCCAAACCACCACAAATACGCAGTATTTT.

A word on this clonotype: The junction and the germline gene differ at one end; a read error may be behind it. The chain joins TRBV28 to TRBJ1-2, with D tentatively TRBD1 (5 bases). CDR3 length: 14 amino acids. Germline CDR1 MDHEN, CDR2 SYDVKM. The CDR3 DNA is TGTGCTAGCATAACAAGAACGCAGGGATTCGGCTACACCTTC. The encoded protein is CASITRTQGFGYTF.

About this clonotype itself: The conserved final phenylalanine or tryptophan is absent from the CDR3, which likely points to a read error. The J gene is TRBJ2-1, the V gene TRBV20-1, with TRBD2 identical over 12 bases. The CDR3 has 15 amino acids. With V trimmed by 2 bases and J by 7 bases, 6 bases remained unmatched. Germline V lookup: CDR1 DFQATT, CDR2 SNEGSKA (reference sequence). The CDR3 here is CSARQTSGSRNEQFI. CDR3 nucleotide sequence: TGCAGTGCTAGACAGACTAGCGGGAGTCGAAATGAGCAGTTCATT.

As concerns this clonotype: This CDR3 fails to terminate in the conserved phenylalanine or tryptophan, so it likely reflects a read error. The chain uses TRBV5-1 and TRBJ2-3; 8 bases align to TRBD1. The ends lost 0 bases at V and 2 bases at J; junction bases unmatched: 5. CDR1 is SGHRS, CDR2 YFSETQ, per germline. This CDR3 region has 16 residues. CDR3 loop: CASSLGQGASTDTQYC. The CDR3 DNA sequence: TGCGCCAGCAGCTTGGGCCAGGGGGCTTCCACAGATACGCAGTATTGT.

V gene TRBV19 combines with J gene TRBJ1-1; TRBD1 is a possible D gene (5 bases). Germline CDR1 LNHDA, CDR2 SQIVND (reference sequence). V lost 9 bases and J 1 base, leaving 15 bases between the germline ends. The CDR3 is made up of 14 amino acids. In nucleotides, the CDR3 is TGTGCCAGCAAGATTCGGGGGTCGAACACTGAAGCTTTCTTT. Residues: CASKIRGSNTEAFF.

This clonotype was counted a single time. One end of the junction does not line up with germline, which may come from a read error. The CDR3 sequence is CGSSKPGLAEETQYF. DNA of the CDR3: TGTGGCAGCAGCAAGCCGGGACTAGCGGAAGAGACCCAGTACTTC. The chain uses TRBV5-4 and TRBJ2-5; 11 positions match TRBD2. Looked up from germline, CDR1 is SGHNT and CDR2 is YYREEE (reference sequence). CDR3 length: 15 amino acids.

On this clonotype: The junction shows a germline mismatch at one end, possibly a read error. The chain uses TRBV7-8 and TRBJ2-1, with D unclear. In germline, CDR1 is SGHVS, CDR2 FQNEAQ. The CDR3 extends over 15 amino acids. CDR3 sequence: CAGSEGQNSYNEQFF. As DNA, the CDR3 is TGTGCCGGCAGCGAAGGCCAGAACTCCTACAATGAACAGTTCTTC.

Only a few counts were recorded for this clonotype. A clone one base away is much larger, so this may be a read error. J is TRBJ2-7 and V is TRBV6-1; unclear D gene. This CDR3 has 13 amino acids. Looked up from germline, CDR1 is MNHNS and CDR2 is SASEGT. The DNA of the CDR3 is TGTGCCAGCAGTGAAGTACTGGCCTACAAGCAGTACTTC. It translates to CASSEVLAYKQYF.

This clonotype came up a few times. The V call is TRBV7-3, the J call TRBJ2-2; a weak D match, TRBD2 (6 bases). The germline gives CDR1 SGHTA, CDR2 FQGTGA. The length of the CDR3 is 15 residues. The germline V and J ends were trimmed by 5 bases and 6 bases, with 16 bases remaining between them. The CDR3 loop reads CASSLTYGGAGELFF. In DNA, the CDR3 is TGTGCCAGCAGCCTGACATATGGAGGGGCCGGGGAGCTGTTTTTT.

V is TRBV10-2 and J is TRBJ2-7; D ambiguous. Germline loops: CDR1 WSHSY, CDR2 SAAADI. V was clipped by 5 bases and J by 0 bases, with 5 bases between them. The CDR3 covers 12 residues. The CDR3 here is CASSMPSYEQYF. DNA of the CDR3: TGCGCCAGCAGTATGCCCTCCTACGAGCAGTACTTC.

To note about this clonotype: This CDR3 is missing its conserved last phenylalanine or tryptophan, likely due to a read error. The DNA is omitted, as the CDR3 cannot be located on it reliably, and the CDR3 follows TCRdb's listing. The rearrangement links TRBV20-1 to TRBJ1-1; the table names TRBD1, a call not compared with the DNA. The germline CDR1 and CDR2 sequences are DFQATT and SNEGSKA (reference sequence). The CDR3 has 16 residues if both end residues are counted. The CDR3 reads CSARSQGAPMNTEASS.

A word on this clonotype: A much bigger clone sits one base away, suggesting this may be a read error. The rearrangement joins TRBV12-3 or TRBV12-4 to TRBJ2-1, with D perhaps matching TRBD1 (6 bases). The length of the CDR3 is 14 residues. The chain's CDR3 is CANSPLTGGNEQFF. CDR3 nucleotides: TGTGCCAACAGTCCGTTGACAGGAGGCAATGAGCAGTTCTTC.

Many counts were recorded for this clonotype. The rearrangement uses TRBV6-1 and TRBJ1-5; 9 positions match TRBD1. This CDR3 spans 15 amino acids. Germline CDR1 is MNHNS and CDR2 is SASEGT. Trimming cost V 3 bases and J 3 bases; bases outside gene matches: 3. CDR3 region: CASSETGGPNQPQHF. DNA for the CDR3: TGTGCCAGCAGTGAGACAGGGGGGCCCAATCAGCCCCAGCATTTT.

This clonotype was counted at least ten times. The V call is TRBV20-1, the J call TRBJ1-5; 12 bases are shared with TRBD1. J gave up 1 base and V 0 bases, and 13 bases lay outside the gene matches. The CDR3 is 20 amino acids. The germline V gene encodes CDR1 DFQATT and CDR2 SNEGSKA (reference sequence). The CDR3 DNA reads TGCAGTGCTAGAGACCCTCGGGTCGGGACAGGGGGCAGGAGCAATCAGCCCCAGCATTTT. Translating gives CSARDPRVGTGGRSNQPQHF.

In regard to this clonotype: This may stem from a read error, because a much larger clone lies one nucleotide away. The J gene is TRBJ2-2, the V gene TRBV10-1; TRBD2 might be the D (6 bases). The CDR3 has 15 amino acids. The V end lost 2 bases, the J end lost 5 bases, and 12 bases lay between the germline ends. CDR1 and CDR2 (germline): WNHNN, SYGVQD (reference sequence). CDR3: CASSENNGGTGELFF. CDR3 nucleotide sequence: TGCGCCAGCAGTGAGAATAATGGGGGGACCGGGGAGCTGTTTTTT.